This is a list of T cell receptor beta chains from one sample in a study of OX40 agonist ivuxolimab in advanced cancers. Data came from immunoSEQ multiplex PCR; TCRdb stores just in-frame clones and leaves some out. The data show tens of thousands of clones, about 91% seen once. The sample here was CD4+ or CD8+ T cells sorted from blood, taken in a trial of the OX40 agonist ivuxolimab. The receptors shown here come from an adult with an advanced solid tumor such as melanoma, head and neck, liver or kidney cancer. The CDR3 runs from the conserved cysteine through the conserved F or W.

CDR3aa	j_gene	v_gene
CASSKSPELANYGYTF	TRBJ1-2	TRBV21-1
CASSLDKNYEQYF	TRBJ2-7	TRBV7-3
CASSSGLAGGYNEQFF	TRBJ2-1	TRBV5-1
CASSQDRQAGGPQHF	TRBJ1-5	TRBV4-3
CASNRDGDSPLHF	TRBJ1-6	TRBV2
CASSLRDRHTGELFF	TRBJ2-2	TRBV28
CASSYSSSGYEQYF	TRBJ2-7	TRBV6-5
CASSQAQGYEQFF	TRBJ2-1	TRBV4-3
CASSFDRVNIQYF	TRBJ2-4	TRBV27
CASSLGLAGMNTGELFF	TRBJ2-2	TRBV7-9
CASTGGNTDTQYF	TRBJ2-3	TRBV28
CTKVGLLANEKLFF	TRBJ1-4	TRBV12-1
CASSSGPQSNTGELFF	TRBJ2-2	TRBV4-1
CASSLGVVSGNTIYF	TRBJ1-3	TRBV5-6
CSVEVDASFRYEQYF	TRBJ2-7	TRBV29-1
CASSLSRRTGYTEQFF	TRBJ2-1	TRBV27
CASSQVKRGQETQYF	TRBJ2-5	TRBV4-2
CASSLGGGAFQPQHF	TRBJ1-5	TRBV27
CASPAGQGKAYEQYF	TRBJ2-7	TRBV19